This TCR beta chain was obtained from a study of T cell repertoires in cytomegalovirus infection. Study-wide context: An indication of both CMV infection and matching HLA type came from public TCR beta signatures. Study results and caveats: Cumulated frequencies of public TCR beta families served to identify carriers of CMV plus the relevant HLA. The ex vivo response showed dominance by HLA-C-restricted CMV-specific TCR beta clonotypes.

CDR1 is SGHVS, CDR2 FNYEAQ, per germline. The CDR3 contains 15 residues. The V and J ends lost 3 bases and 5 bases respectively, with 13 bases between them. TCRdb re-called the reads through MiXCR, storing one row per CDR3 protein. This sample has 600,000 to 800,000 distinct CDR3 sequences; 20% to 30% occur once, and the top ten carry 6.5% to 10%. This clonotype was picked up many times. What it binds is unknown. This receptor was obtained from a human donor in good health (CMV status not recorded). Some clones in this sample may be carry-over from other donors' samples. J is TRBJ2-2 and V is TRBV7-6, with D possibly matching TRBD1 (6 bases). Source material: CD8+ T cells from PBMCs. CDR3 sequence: CASSLGAGGTGELFF. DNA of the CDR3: TGTGCCAGCAGCTTGGGGGCCGGCGGGACCGGGGAGCTGTTTTTT. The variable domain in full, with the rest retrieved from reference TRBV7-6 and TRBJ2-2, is GAGVSQSPRYKVTKRGQDVALRCDPISGHVSLYWYRQALGQGPEFLTYFNYEAQQDKSGLPNDRFSAERPEGSISTLTIQRTEQRDSAMYRCASSLGAGGTGELFFGEGSRLTVL.